This T cell receptor (beta chain) was recorded in a study of HIV-infected children after antiretroviral therapy interruption. Across the whole study: In continuous treatment, analyzed samples were from weeks 0, 48 and 150. Study conclusions and caveats: Sorted CD45RA+ naive cells might include minor non-naive CD45RA+ cells.

Treatment denoted: PENTA 11 planned treatment interruption arm or continuous ART arm. Naive CD4+ CD45RA+ CD45RO- T cells were FACS-sorted from thawed PBMCs. The germline gives CDR1 MNHEY, CDR2 SMNVEV (reference sequence). V lost 4 bases and J lost 2; bases outside the gene matches: 5. The CDR3 consists of 14 residues. This clonotype was found many times. The antigen remains unidentified. Unique molecular identifiers were included in an RNA-based 3' RACE TCR library. TCRdb re-called the 3' RACE reads with MiXCR, one entry per CDR3 protein. The sample consists of about 83,000 distinct CDR3 sequences, around 6.9% of them appearing once.

The receptor's source is a pool of human donors with HIV. The V gene is TRBV27, the J gene TRBJ2-7, with 7 nucleotides matching TRBD1. Source: CD45RA+ CD4+ T cells from PBMCs, pooled from several time points, taken from a donor given antiretroviral therapy, either interrupted or continuous. Sample subset: naive CD4+ CD45RA+ CD45RO- T cells. The CDR3: CASSSTGAAYEQYF. CDR3 bases: TGTGCCAGCAGTTCTACAGGGGCGGCCTACGAGCAGTACTTC.